A single sample is the source of the 5 T cell receptor beta chains below, sequenced in a study of cytomegalovirus exposure and HLA in healthy donors (dated by TCRdb to about 2017). Libraries were made using the immunoSEQ multiplex PCR assay. For the multiplex PCR, a mixture combining 60 forward primers for TCR Vbeta segments and 13 reverse primers for TCR Jbeta segments was used. Sourced from immuneACCESS, this table was stored by TCRdb with only in-frame sequences that have V and J called. A share of the clones is absent; for the studies checked, an unresolved V gene accounts for under half, and the remainder has no known explanation. This sample comprises 35,000 to 40,000 clones, 53% of them detected only once. The ten largest clones take up roughly 6.2% of the sample. The sample consisted of PBMCs. These receptors were obtained from a woman aged 40 to 50 in good health and CMV-seropositive.

This clone was counted a few times. The chain is built from TRBV7-2 and TRBJ2-1; D possibly corresponds to TRBD1 (6 bases). The length of the CDR3 is 15 residues. Germline loops: CDR1 SGHTA, CDR2 FQGNSA. With 5 bases removed from V and 7 bases from J, the gap between germline ends came to 18 bases. CDR3 coding DNA: TGTGCCAGCAGCCCCACCGGGACACACACAAATGAGCAGTTCTTC. Translated: CASSPTGTHTNEQFF.

V is TRBV30 and J is TRBJ2-5; 9 bases map to TRBD2. J lost 5 bases, V lost 4 bases, and 11 bases had no gene match. Germline V gives CDR1 GTSNPN, CDR2 SVGIG (reference sequence). The CDR3 length is 15 residues. The chain's CDR3 is CAWTRPRGGGETQYF. Here the CDR3 DNA reads TGTGCCTGGACCCGTCCGCGGGGGGGCGGGGAGACCCAGTACTTC.

This chain uses TRBV7-7 with TRBJ1-1; D unclear. Germline-derived CDR1 and CDR2 are SSHAT and FNYEAQ (reference sequence). The CDR3 sequence is 13 residues long. Trimming cost V 3 bases and J 1 base, with 6 bases left between them. DNA for the CDR3: TGTGCCAGCAGCTTTCAGGAGAACACTGAAGCTTTCTTT. Residues: CASSFQENTEAFF.

This rearrangement joins TRBV7-3 to TRBJ2-1, with D perhaps TRBD2 (5 bases). Trimming stripped 1 base from V and 5 bases from J, with 9 bases between. The CDR3 is made up of 14 amino acids. CDR1 SGHTA and CDR2 FQGTGA come from the germline V gene. CDR3 DNA: TGTGCCAGCAGCTTAATGACCGGGGACAATGAGCAGTTCTTC. Its protein is CASSLMTGDNEQFF.

V and J are TRBV25-1 and TRBJ2-7, with TRBD1 matching over 7 bases. The length of the CDR3 is 12 residues. J was trimmed by 5 bases and V by 4 bases; bases with no gene match: 2. Germline CDR1 reads MGHDK; CDR2 reads SYGVNS. The CDR3 here is CASSATGNEQYF. CDR3 DNA: TGTGCCAGCAGTGCGACAGGGAACGAGCAGTACTTC.